This TCR beta chain is drawn from a study of T cells in tumors after PD-1 blockade. TCRdb keeps only in-frame clones here, not all; method: immunoSEQ multiplex PCR. The table lists 30,000 to 35,000 clones, roughly 76% of them singletons. This clone was picked up one time. The CDR3 covers 14 residues. Germline loops: CDR1 SNHLY, CDR2 FYNNEI. The V segment lost 7 bases and the J segment 6 bases; nucleotides outside the gene matches: 10. Genomic DNA template from tumor biopsies or peripheral blood, 616 ng to 6,004 ng input. Sequenced here: PBMCs, sampled after anti-PD-1 treatment. V and J are TRBV2 and TRBJ2-7, with TRBD1 identical over 9 bases. The TCR sequence derives from a human donor with basal cell carcinoma. CDR3 bases: TGTGCCAGCATTTCCGGGACAGGGACTTCCGAGCAGTACTTC. This encodes CASISGTGTSEQYF.